This TCR beta chain was sequenced in a study of post-analysis software for immune sequencing data. Study at large: The study covered relapsing-remitting, secondary progressive and progressive-relapsing courses of multiple sclerosis. Study-level results: Elevated frequency relative to controls characterized several TRBV segments in patients, TRBV5-6, TRBV5-1 and TRBV20-1 among them.

Sequencing libraries made from TCR beta cDNA carried unique molecular identifiers. TCRdb ran MiXCR on the PCR reads and lists one entry per CDR3 protein. Among 550,000 to 700,000 distinct CDR3 sequences listed, roughly two fifths were seen once. Germline V CDR1 and CDR2: LGHNT, FRNRAP. V was shortened by 6 bases and J by 6 bases, with 14 bases between the two germline ends. The CDR3 runs to 14 residues. On this clonotype: The target antigen is unknown.

The sample taken for sequencing was blood. The sequence came from a girl aged 10 to 17 with multiple sclerosis. The rearrangement joins TRBV12-5 to TRBJ1-4; weak D call: TRBD1 (5 bases). Here the CDR3 DNA reads TGTGCTAGTGGCCTGGGACGAGGTTATGAAAAACTGTTTTTT. It is translated as CASGLGRGYEKLFF.